Sequencing of this T cell receptor (beta chain) was carried out in a study of technical replicates of blood from four donors. Some clones are missing from TCRdb's copy, which holds only in-frame ones; the method was immunoSEQ multiplex PCR. The sample carries around 92,000 clones, approximately 96% recorded once. Trimming took off 6 bases at V and 5 bases at J, with 19 bases between the two ends. Germline CDR1 MNHEY, CDR2 SVGAGI. The CDR3 loop spans 15 amino acids. The TCR sequence derives from a human donor in good health. This rearrangement joins TRBV6-5 to TRBJ1-1; maybe TRBD1 (5 bases). Input material: T cells isolated from PBMCs. The CDR3 region is CASRRGARVGTEAFF. The DNA for the CDR3 is TGTGCCAGCAGACGCGGGGCCAGGGTTGGGACTGAAGCTTTCTTT.